The TCR beta chain under discussion was sequenced for a study of T and B cells in COVID-19 patients. About the study: Peripheral blood came from COVID-19 patients with active infection or after recovery. Recovered patients mostly had mild to moderate COVID-19 managed as outpatients.

TRB was amplified from around 250-500 ng of blood genomic DNA. This clonotype was observed a few times. The CDR3 length is 15 residues. With V trimmed by 0 bases and J by 5 bases, 1 base remained unmatched. Germline CDR1 reads MRHNA; CDR2 reads SNTAGT. TRB rearrangements were amplified by multiplex PCR with BIOMED2 TRB-A/B primers. In TCRdb, the multiplex PCR reads were re-called with MiXCR into one record per CDR3 protein. In the table there are 8,000 to 8,500 distinct CDR3 sequences, about 30% of which are singletons. The chain recombines TRBV6-4 with TRBJ2-3, with 11 bases matching TRBD2. Sample: blood. The TCR comes from a human donor with active COVID-19. Here the CDR3 DNA reads TGTGCCAGCAGTGACTCGCTAGCGGGGGGAGATACGCAGTATTTT. It codes for CASSDSLAGGDTQYF.